Presented here are 19 T cell receptor beta chains from one specimen sequenced in a study of long-term antiretroviral therapy in people with HIV. Version v3.0 of the immunoSEQ assay was performed at survey level. Method: immunoSEQ multiplex PCR; TCRdb's copy keeps in-frame clones and lacks some. The sample has about 21,000 clones, approximately 90% seen once. The input for sequencing was unsorted PBMCs, taken 2.1 years after starting antiretroviral therapy. The source is a man aged 18 to 35 with HIV.

This chain links TRBV6-6 with TRBJ2-1, with a tentative D call TRBD2 (6 bases). The CDR3 runs 16 residues. Trimming shortened V by 0 bases and J by 5 bases, and 14 bases separated the two germline ends. CDR1 MNHNY and CDR2 SVGAGI come from the germline V gene (reference sequence). The CDR3 reads CASSYSGAGNHNEQFF. DNA of the CDR3: TGTGCCAGCAGTTACTCCGGGGCGGGGAACCACAATGAGCAGTTCTTC.

This sequence joins TRBV2 and TRBJ2-7; TRBD1 matches at 8 bases. Looked up from germline, CDR1 is SNHLY and CDR2 is FYNNEI. Trimming took 6 bases from V and 0 from J; bases not matched to a gene: 7. The CDR3 totals 15 residues. The CDR3 sequence is CASRAGTGSSYEQYF. Here the CDR3 DNA reads TGTGCCAGCAGGGCCGGGACAGGTAGCTCCTACGAGCAGTACTTC.

This chain uses TRBV30 with TRBJ2-1, with D possibly matching TRBD2 (5 bases). V was clipped by 3 bases and J by 7 bases, with 13 bases between them. This CDR3 spans 13 amino acids. Germline assignment: CDR1 GTSNPN and CDR2 SVGIG (reference sequence). As DNA, the CDR3 is TGTGCCTGGAGCCACTCTAGCCCGAATGAGCAGTTCTTC. Translated, it gives CAWSHSSPNEQFF.

V usage is TRBV29-1 and J usage is TRBJ1-2; tentatively, D is TRBD1 (5 bases). CDR3 length equals 13 residues. In germline, CDR1 is SQVTM, CDR2 ANQGSEA. The V and J ends lost 5 bases and 5 bases respectively, with 15 bases between them. CDR3 amino acids: CSVLDRGRYGYTF. In DNA form, the CDR3 reads TGCAGCGTTTTGGACCGGGGGAGGTATGGCTACACCTTC.

The chain is built from TRBV11-3 and TRBJ2-2, with 9 bases lining up with TRBD1. Germline V CDR1 and CDR2: SGHNT, YENEEA. V dropped 3 bases and J dropped 5; count of bases not matched to a gene: 4. The CDR3 covers 15 residues. CDR3 residues: CASSFRQGVTGELFF. In DNA form, the CDR3 reads TGTGCCAGCAGCTTCCGACAGGGGGTGACCGGGGAGCTGTTTTTT. The variable domain in full, completed from reference TRBV11-3 and TRBJ2-2, reads EAGVVQSPRYKIIEKKQPVAFWCNPISGHNTLYWYLQNLGQGPELLIRYENEEAVDDSQLPKDRFSAERLKGVDSTLKIQPAELGDSAVYLCASSFRQGVTGELFFGEGSRLTVL.

V usage is TRBV30 and J usage is TRBJ2-7, with 8 bases matching TRBD1. This CDR3 has 14 amino acids. CDR1 is GTSNPN, CDR2 SVGIG, per germline (reference sequence). Trimming removed 4 bases from V and 6 bases from J; junction bases left unmatched: 11. The chain's CDR3 is CAWTESQGAGEQYF. The CDR3 DNA reads TGTGCCTGGACCGAAAGTCAGGGGGCAGGCGAGCAGTACTTC.

The CDR3 DNA reads TGTGCCAGCAGCCAAGTAGGGGGGCGCTTCTACGAGCAGTACTTC. Its translation: CASSQVGGRFYEQYF. The rearrangement joins TRBV14 to TRBJ2-7, with D perhaps matching TRBD1 or TRBD2 (6 bases each). Trimming took off 1 base at V and 3 bases at J, with 13 bases between the two ends. The CDR3 has 15 amino acids. Germline V gene sequence: CDR1 SGHDN, CDR2 FVKESK.

The rearrangement links TRBV7-9 to TRBJ1-5; D ambiguous. This CDR3 region has 14 residues. Trimming cost V 1 base and J 3 bases, with 7 bases left between them. Per the germline V gene, CDR1 is SEHNR and CDR2 is FQNEAQ (reference sequence). This CDR3 reads CASSLDSPNQPQHF. CDR3 coding DNA: TGTGCCAGCAGCTTAGACAGCCCCAATCAGCCCCAGCATTTT.

The chain carries TRBV7-9 and TRBJ2-7; a weak D match, TRBD1 (5 bases). The CDR3 loop spans 14 amino acids. The V and J ends lost 1 base and 6 bases respectively, with 13 bases between them. The germline V gene encodes CDR1 SEHNR and CDR2 FQNEAQ (reference sequence). The CDR3 region is CASSLGQGLGEQYF. CDR3 in DNA: TGTGCCAGCAGCTTAGGTCAGGGCTTGGGCGAGCAGTACTTC.

This chain connects TRBV6-5 to TRBJ2-1; D ambiguous. In germline, CDR1 is MNHEY, CDR2 SVGAGI. V dropped 7 bases and J dropped 4 bases, with 5 bases sitting between them. The CDR3 extends over 11 amino acids. The CDR3 nucleotides are TGTGCCAGCAAGAGATACAATGAGCAGTTCTTC. This encodes CASKRYNEQFF.

The chain is built from TRBV4-3 and TRBJ2-7; D is unresolved. Between the trimmed V and J ends, which lost 1 base and 1 base, there was a span of 11 bases. The CDR3 length is 15 residues. CDR1 LGHNA and CDR2 YSLEER come from the germline V gene. The CDR3 loop reads CASSQGIGGSYEQYF. As DNA, the CDR3 is TGCGCCAGCAGCCAAGGAATCGGTGGTTCCTACGAGCAGTACTTC.

The rearrangement joins TRBV11-3 to TRBJ1-2, with 11 positions matching TRBD1. J was trimmed by 4 bases and V by 0 bases; bases with no gene match: 7. The length of the CDR3 is 17 residues. Germline lookup yields CDR1 SGHNT and CDR2 YENEEA. The CDR3 here is CASSLDRGQGVCYGYTF. CDR3 nucleotides: TGTGCCAGCAGCTTAGACCGGGGACAGGGGGTTTGCTATGGCTACACCTTC.

The chain links TRBV7-2 to TRBJ2-7; TRBD2 is a possible D gene (6 bases). Trimming stripped 5 bases from V and 12 bases from J, with 20 bases between. Germline CDR1 SGHTA, CDR2 FQGNSA. This CDR3 comprises 13 residues. Here the CDR3 DNA reads TGTGCCAGCAGCAACAACCGGGACTCAAGCCCGTACTTC. This codes for CASSNNRDSSPYF.

The chain uses TRBV7-3 and TRBJ2-3; D is unclear. The CDR3 has 15 residues. V was clipped by 2 bases and J by 1 base, with 10 bases between them. Germline V gene sequence: CDR1 SGHTA, CDR2 FQGTGA. The CDR3 DNA sequence: TGTGCCAGCAGCTTAGGGCAGAGCCGCACAGATACGCAGTATTTT. It encodes CASSLGQSRTDTQYF.

This clone was counted a single time. V is TRBV6-5 and J is TRBJ1-1; D might be TRBD1 (5 bases). The CDR3 runs to 12 residues. Germline assignment: CDR1 MNHEY and CDR2 SVGAGI. V shed 6 bases and J shed 11 bases, with 16 bases lying between them. CDR3 amino acids: CASSPRGNGAFF. The CDR3 DNA follows: TGTGCCAGCAGCCCCCGGGGGAACGGGGCTTTCTTT.

Note on this clone: Other nucleotide sequences in the sample specify the same CDR3. The rearrangement links TRBV2 to TRBJ2-5; 9 positions agree with TRBD2. The J segment lost 4 bases and the V segment lost 6 bases, leaving 9 bases of the junction unmatched. The CDR3 runs to 15 residues. CDR1 and CDR2 from the germline V gene are SNHLY and FYNNEI. The CDR3 here is CASSEGAGGGETQYF. In DNA form, the CDR3 reads TGTGCCAGCAGCGAGGGGGCGGGAGGGGGAGAGACCCAGTACTTC.

The chain is built from TRBV5-6 and TRBJ1-1; D gene uncertain. Germline V lookup: CDR1 SGHDT, CDR2 YYEEEE. The V and J ends lost 0 bases and 10 bases respectively, with 10 bases between them. CDR3 size: 12 residues. CDR3 sequence reads: CASSLGEVRAFF. Written as DNA, the CDR3 is TGTGCCAGCAGCTTGGGTGAGGTTCGAGCTTTCTTT.

The rearrangement joins TRBV2 to TRBJ2-7; the D gene is possibly TRBD1 (5 bases). Germline CDR1 is SNHLY and CDR2 is FYNNEI. The CDR3 has 14 amino acids. V dropped 3 bases and J dropped 5 bases, with 14 bases sitting between them. CDR3 amino acids: CASSDGPETDEQYF. The CDR3 DNA is TGTGCCAGCAGTGACGGTCCCGAGACAGACGAGCAGTACTTC.

The rearrangement joins TRBV5-6 to TRBJ2-7; D gene unclear. CDR1 and CDR2 (germline): SGHDT, YYEEEE. This CDR3 has 12 amino acids. V lost 0 bases and J lost 2, with 3 bases in between. This chain's CDR3 is CASSLDAYEQYF. The CDR3 DNA reads as TGTGCCAGCAGCTTGGACGCCTACGAGCAGTACTTC.